The T cell receptor (beta chain) described here comes from a study of blood T cell repertoires in COVID-19. Looking at the study overall: Acute and convalescent COVID-19 specimens originated in the United States, Italy and Spain. PBMCs, B-cell-depleted T cells, or T cells were the source of the cDNA or gDNA that made up the material.

V gave up 0 bases and J gave up 8 bases; unmatched junction bases: 0. Germline values: CDR1 SNHLY, CDR2 FYNNEI. This CDR3 contains 12 residues. Sequenced by immunoSEQ multiplex PCR; TCRdb stores in-frame clones only, minus some. The sample consists of just under 350,000 clones, 90% to 95% of them appearing once. This clonotype was obtained from a woman younger than 35 who had recovered from COVID-19. The sample consisted of peripheral blood. The chain has TRBV2 and TRBJ1-2; TRBD1 aligns across 7 bases. This CDR3 reads CASSEAGGGYTF. CDR3 DNA sequence: TGTGCCAGCAGTGAAGCAGGGGGCGGCTACACCTTC.